What follows are 10 T cell receptor beta chains derived from one specimen sequenced in a study of blood T cell repertoires in COVID-19. Method: immunoSEQ multiplex PCR; TCRdb's copy keeps in-frame clones and lacks some. Here the sample spans about 100,000 clones, approximately 81% being singletons. Sequencing was performed on peripheral blood. These receptors came from a human donor in a cohort sampled during active COVID-19.

This sequence joins TRBV7-2 and TRBJ2-7; 12 nucleotides match TRBD2. J gave up 6 bases and V 4 bases, and 7 bases lay outside the gene matches. CDR3 length equals 15 residues. The germline gives CDR1 SGHTA, CDR2 FQGNSA. The CDR3 DNA follows: TGTGCCAGCAGCTACCGACTAGCGGGAGATGGCGAGCAGTACTTC. It encodes CASSYRLAGDGEQYF. Based on the CDR3 plus reference TRBV7-2 and TRBJ2-7, the full variable domain is GAGVSQSPSNKVTEKGKDVELRCDPISGHTALYWYRQSLGQGLEFLIYFQGNSAPDKSGLPSDRFSAERTGGSVSTLTIQRTQQEDSAVYLCASSYRLAGDGEQYFGPGTRLTVT.

DNA of the CDR3: TGCGCCAGCTCCAGACTAGCGGGGGACACAGATACGCAGTATTTT. Translating gives CASSRLAGDTDTQYF. The chain employs TRBV5-1 and TRBJ2-3, with 12 nucleotides matching TRBD2. The length of the CDR3 is 15 residues. Germline-derived CDR1 and CDR2 are SGHRS and YFSETQ. Trimming took 7 bases from V and 2 from J; bases not matched to a gene: 5.

The CDR3 spells CASSYQGQSTGELFF. The CDR3, as DNA: TGTGCCAGCAGTTACCAGGGGCAGTCCACCGGGGAGCTGTTTTTT. The chain combines TRBV6-5 with TRBJ2-2; D perhaps matches TRBD1 (6 bases). V was cut by 2 bases and J by 4 bases, with 11 bases left in between. The germline V gene has CDR1 MNHEY and CDR2 SVGAGI. CDR3 length: 15 residues.

V is TRBV29-1 and J is TRBJ1-1; weak D call: TRBD1 (6 bases). The CDR3 is 13 amino acids. Between the trimmed V and J ends, which lost 7 bases and 0 bases, there was a span of 12 bases. Germline CDR1 reads SQVTM; CDR2 reads ANQGSEA. CDR3 DNA sequence: TGCAGCGCCCCAGGGGCCGTGAACACTGAAGCTTTCTTT. Translated, it gives CSAPGAVNTEAFF. The full variable domain, rest sourced from reference TRBV29-1 and TRBJ1-1, is SAVISQKPSRDICQRGTSLTIQCQVDSQVTMMFWYRQQPGQSLTLIATANQGSEATYESGFVIDKFPISRPNLTFSTLTVSNMSPEDSSIYLCSAPGAVNTEAFFGQGTRLTVV.

Here the CDR3 reads CASSQDLYRDEQYF. Written as DNA, the CDR3 is TGTGCCAGCAGCCAAGATCTCTACAGGGACGAGCAGTACTTC. The V call is TRBV14, the J call TRBJ2-7, with D perhaps TRBD1 (6 bases). Trimming removed 0 bases from V and 5 bases from J, with 11 bases in between. This CDR3 has 14 residues. Germline V gives CDR1 SGHDN, CDR2 FVKESK.

The rearrangement joins TRBV4-3 to TRBJ1-2, with 8 positions matching TRBD1. V lost 0 bases to trimming and J lost 2 bases; unmatched junction nucleotides: 11. The germline CDR1 and CDR2 sequences are LGHNA and YSLEER. CDR3 length: 18 residues. The CDR3 here is CASSQDRGATGENYGYTF. CDR3 DNA: TGCGCCAGCAGCCAAGATAGGGGGGCGACAGGGGAGAACTATGGCTACACCTTC.

The chain uses TRBV21-1 and TRBJ2-5; TRBD1 is the table's D call and was not checked against the DNA. TRBV21-1 is described as a pseudogene. The CDR3 is 19 amino acids. The CDR3 region is CASSKALLGRGAHQETQYF. The CDR3 DNA sequence: TGTGCCAGCAGCAAAGCGCTTTTAGGCAGGGGGGCCCACCAAGAGACCCAGTACTTC.

This chain uses TRBV4-3 with TRBJ2-1, with TRBD2 matching 10 bases. V was pared by 1 base and J by 4 bases, with 7 bases of the junction left unmatched. Germline V lookup: CDR1 LGHNA, CDR2 YSLEER. The CDR3 extends over 17 amino acids. The CDR3 spells CASSQAYQAGGYNEQFF. CDR3 in DNA: TGCGCCAGCAGCCAAGCATATCAAGCGGGGGGGTACAATGAGCAGTTCTTC.

This chain joins TRBV7-9 and TRBJ2-1, with 12 bases identical to TRBD2. V lost 5 bases, J lost 8 bases, and 16 bases stayed unmatched. The CDR3 length is 18 residues. The germline CDR1 and CDR2 sequences are SEHNR and FQNEAQ (reference sequence). The CDR3, as DNA: TGTGCCAGCAGCCCTCCAGGGCTAGCGGGAGGGCTTTTAGATGAGCAGTTCTTC. Protein: CASSPPGLAGGLLDEQFF.

The chain uses TRBV6-6 and TRBJ2-7; 7 bases map to TRBD1. The CDR3 is 18 amino acids. V lost 5 bases to trimming and J lost 4 bases; unmatched junction nucleotides: 20. Per the germline V gene, CDR1 is MNHNY and CDR2 is SVGAGI (reference sequence). This CDR3 reads CASSPRTLVDRVGYEQYF. In nucleotides, the CDR3 is TGTGCCAGCAGTCCCCGGACCCTAGTCGACAGGGTCGGATACGAGCAGTACTTC.